This T cell receptor beta chain was sequenced during a study of cytomegalovirus exposure and HLA in healthy donors. As to this clone: Its target is unknown.

Notes on the study in general: A missense variant in DCLRE1C was later tied to TCR beta V- and J-gene trimming. What a later analysis showed was that several of the most significant clusters appeared linked to common viral pathogens.

Primers: 60 Vbeta forward and 13 Jbeta reverse. The method was immunoSEQ multiplex PCR; TCRdb's version includes in-frame clones alone and lacks a portion of them. The sample yields 150,000 to 170,000 clones, roughly 80% seen once. The ends were cut back, 0 bases at V and 8 bases at J, with 13 bases in the middle. This CDR3 comprises 14 residues. Per germline, CDR1 LNHNV and CDR2 YYDKDF (reference sequence). The sample was PBMCs. The chain has TRBV15 and TRBJ2-5; the D gene is possibly TRBD1 (5 bases). The sequence was collected from a man aged 25-40 years in good health and CMV-seropositive. The CDR3 DNA reads as TGTGCCACCAGCAGAGACAGGGTAGGGCGAACCCAGTACTTC. It codes for CATSRDRVGRTQYF.